These 14 T cell receptor beta chains were sequenced from one sample in a study of cytotoxic CD8 clonotypes in ibrutinib-treated CLL. The assay was immunoSEQ multiplex PCR, and TCRdb's table has in-frame clones only and misses some. This repertoire shows approximately 150,000 clones, approximately 80% found once; its top ten account for roughly 4.5%. Sequenced here: PBMCs, sampled after 24 months of ibrutinib treatment. The receptor set was obtained from a human donor with chronic lymphocytic leukemia.

The chain joins TRBV7-6 to TRBJ1-4; D is undetermined. Trimming removed 1 base from V and 10 bases from J, with 7 bases in between. CDR3 length equals 12 residues. Per germline, CDR1 SGHVS and CDR2 FNYEAQ. CDR3 DNA sequence: TGTGCCAGCAGCTTAGATCTCCGAAAACTGTTTTTT. Translation: CASSLDLRKLFF.

The chain carries TRBV21-1 and TRBJ1-5; TRBD1, the table's D call, was not compared with the DNA. TRBV21-1 has pseudogene status. The CDR3 has 12 amino acids. Here the CDR3 DNA reads TGTGCCAGCAGGGACAACAATCAGCCCCAGCATTTT. Encoded protein: CASRDNNQPQHF.

The chain uses TRBV2 and TRBJ1-2; D remains unclear. The CDR3 runs to 12 residues. V was trimmed by 6 bases and J by 1 base, leaving 6 bases between them. Germline loops: CDR1 SNHLY, CDR2 FYNNEI. CDR3 in DNA: TGTGCCAGCAGCCTATATAACTATGGCTACACCTTC. Protein sequence: CASSLYNYGYTF.

The sample holds a few counts of this clone. The V gene is TRBV19, the J gene TRBJ2-1, with D perhaps TRBD1 or TRBD2 (5 bases each). The V end lost 6 bases, the J end lost 13 bases, and 10 bases lay between the germline ends. The CDR3 has 10 amino acids. Germline V gives CDR1 LNHDA, CDR2 SQIVND (reference sequence). The CDR3 DNA follows: TGTGCCAGTAGGGGGGATACCCAGTTCTTC. Translated: CASRGDTQFF.

J is TRBJ2-5 and V is TRBV2; a weak D match, TRBD1 (6 bases). Germline V gives CDR1 SNHLY, CDR2 FYNNEI. V was cut by 5 bases and J by 4 bases, with 14 bases left in between. The CDR3 extends over 14 amino acids. CDR3 region: CASSSTGLLETQYF. The DNA for the CDR3 is TGTGCCAGCAGTTCTACAGGGCTCTTAGAGACCCAGTACTTC.

The chain couples TRBV6-5 to TRBJ1-1, with no clear D. The CDR3 spans 12 residues. Germline assignment: CDR1 MNHEY and CDR2 SVGAGI. Trimming shortened V by 2 bases and J by 11 bases, and 12 bases separated the two germline ends. CDR3 DNA sequence: TGTGCCAGCAGTTACGGGCAGAGTCGGGCTTTCTTT. It specifies CASSYGQSRAFF.

The chain couples TRBV7-2 to TRBJ2-3; D call uncertain. Germline lookup yields CDR1 SGHTA and CDR2 FQGNSA. The CDR3 is made up of 12 amino acids. V lost 5 bases to trimming and J lost 8 bases, with 11 bases between them. The CDR3 reads CASSAGKGTQYF. CDR3 DNA: TGTGCCAGCAGCGCAGGAAAGGGTACGCAGTATTTT.

The CDR3 region has the DNA TGTGCCAGCAGACCCCAAGGGGGAGGGAGAGATACGCAGTATTTT. It codes for CASRPQGGGRDTQYF. The rearrangement uses TRBV6-5 and TRBJ2-3, with a possible D match to TRBD2 (7 bases). The CDR3 loop spans 15 amino acids. Germline V gene data show CDR1 as MNHEY and CDR2 as SVGAGI. V lost 6 bases and J 5 bases, leaving 18 bases between the germline ends.

This clone was counted a single time. The J gene is TRBJ2-1, the V gene TRBV7-8, with 9 bases aligning to TRBD2. This CDR3 has 17 residues. Germline V gene data show CDR1 as SGHVS and CDR2 as FQNEAQ. With 7 bases clipped from V and 8 bases from J, the junction kept 18 bases outside the gene matches. The CDR3 bases are TGTGCCAGCATCCCCGGGATAGCGGGGGCCCCTTGGTATGAGCAGTTCTTC. Its translation: CASIPGIAGAPWYEQFF. Supplemented by reference TRBV7-8 and TRBJ2-1, the full variable domain reads GAGVSQSPRYKVAKRGQDVALRCDPISGHVSLFWYQQALGQGPEFLTYFQNEAQLDKSGLPSDRFFAERPEGSVSTLKIQRTQQEDSAVYLCASIPGIAGAPWYEQFFGPGTRLTVL.

The chain is built from TRBV7-2 and TRBJ1-1; 8 positions agree with TRBD1. Trimming removed 5 bases from V and 10 bases from J; junction bases left unmatched: 12. The CDR3 is made up of 14 amino acids. Germline assignment: CDR1 SGHTA and CDR2 FQGNSA. The DNA of the CDR3 is TGTGCCAGCAGCCCCCGGACAGGGTCAATGGGAGCTTTCTTT. Its protein product is CASSPRTGSMGAFF.

V gene TRBV1 combines with J gene TRBJ2-6. TRBV1 is noted as a pseudogene. This CDR3 has 18 residues. The CDR3 sequence: CTSSQFGTESSGANVLTF. Here the CDR3 DNA reads TGCACCAGCAGCCAATTCGGGACCGAAAGCTCTGGGGCCAACGTCCTGACTTTC.

The chain links TRBV6-5 to TRBJ2-7; D possibly corresponds to TRBD1 (5 bases). Trimming shortened V by 2 bases and J by 3 bases, and 8 bases separated the two germline ends. Germline CDR1 MNHEY, CDR2 SVGAGI. This CDR3 is 13 amino acids long. The CDR3 is CASSYGTGYEQYF. CDR3 DNA: TGTGCCAGCAGTTACGGCACAGGCTACGAGCAGTACTTC.

Notes on this clone: The same CDR3 can be traced to other DNA sequences in this sample. The chain has TRBV7-2 and TRBJ2-5; D ambiguous. Germline CDR1 and CDR2: SGHTA and FQGNSA. V was cut by 1 base and J by 5 bases, with 5 bases left in between. The CDR3 runs to 12 residues. CDR3 sequence: CASSLGRETQYF. CDR3 sequence (DNA): TGTGCCAGCAGCTTAGGTCGGGAGACCCAGTACTTC. The variable domain in full, completed from reference TRBV7-2 and TRBJ2-5, reads GAGVSQSPSNKVTEKGKDVELRCDPISGHTALYWYRQSLGQGLEFLIYFQGNSAPDKSGLPSDRFSAERTGGSVSTLTIQRTQQEDSAVYLCASSLGRETQYFGPGTRLLVL.

The chain combines TRBV7-6 with TRBJ2-7, with 8 bases matching TRBD2. Trimming took 2 bases from V and 4 from J; bases not matched to a gene: 7. Germline CDR1 is SGHVS and CDR2 is FNYEAQ. There are 15 residues in the CDR3. CDR3 coding DNA: TGTGCCAGCAGCTTAAGCAGCGGGGGCCTGTACGAGCAGTACTTC. This translates into CASSLSSGGLYEQYF.